The clone carrying this T cell receptor (beta chain) was seen a few times. What it recognizes is unknown. TCRdb keeps only in-frame clones here, not all; method: immunoSEQ multiplex PCR. The sample has 90,000 to 120,000 clones, about 85% seen once. The data were taken from a study of T cell responses to AZD1222 COVID-19 vaccine. Study observations and caveats: Spike-specific TCR repertoires showed rising breadth and depth after two AZD1222 doses.

CDR1 KGHSH and CDR2 LQKENI come from the germline V gene. The CDR3 is 15 amino acids. Deletions cut 3 bases from V and 7 bases from J, with 13 bases between. V is TRBV18 and J is TRBJ1-6; D not resolved. The origin of this receptor is an adult who received the AZD1222 COVID-19 vaccine. The material was peripheral blood, obtained 28 days after the second AZD1222 dose. This chain's CDR3 is CASSPPQNFNSPLHF. The CDR3 bases are TGTGCCAGCTCACCTCCGCAAAACTTCAATTCACCCCTCCACTTT.